The sequence of this TCR beta chain was determined in a study of blood T cell repertoires in COVID-19. Sequencing used immunoSEQ multiplex PCR; TCRdb keeps in-frame clones, though not all of them. The sample lists 150,000 to 250,000 clones, about 85% occurring once. Material: PBMCs or T cells enriched from blood (not recorded which). The TCR comes from a woman between 25 and 40 years old who had recovered from COVID-19.

This CDR3 reads CASTPVWHYGYTF. The CDR3 DNA follows: TGTGCCAGCACCCCTGTGTGGCACTATGGCTACACCTTC. The chain carries TRBV7-2 and TRBJ1-2; D unresolved. The CDR3 is 13 residues long. Germline values: CDR1 SGHTA, CDR2 FQGNSA. Trimming left V 7 bases short and J 3 bases short, with 12 bases between.